These 17 T cell receptor beta chains came from one sample sequenced in a study of shared clonotypes between healthy human individuals. The repertoire was sequenced with immunoSEQ multiplex PCR; TCRdb's copy has only in-frame clones and lacks some. The sample comprises approximately 640,000 clones, 55% to 75% of which are singletons, and about 1.8% rests with the top ten. Sequencing was done on a sample of memory CD4+ T cells sorted from blood. Indicated subset: CD45RA-negative fraction. The receptors were sampled from a woman aged 25-40 years in good health.

The chain couples TRBV28 to TRBJ1-5, with D perhaps TRBD1 (5 bases). This CDR3 spans 17 amino acids. With 5 bases removed from V and 0 bases from J, the gap between germline ends came to 17 bases. In germline, CDR1 is MDHEN, CDR2 SYDVKM. In nucleotides, the CDR3 is TGTGCCAGCAGTCCCCTCCAGGGTACAATTAGCAATCAGCCCCAGCATTTT. This encodes CASSPLQGTISNQPQHF.

This clone was observed a few times. V gene TRBV5-4 combines with J gene TRBJ1-1; weak D call: TRBD1 (6 bases). Trimming pared 1 base from V and 5 bases from J, leaving 9 bases between. Germline lookup yields CDR1 SGHNT and CDR2 YYREEE (reference sequence). CDR3 length equals 13 residues. The DNA of the CDR3 is TGTGCCAGCAGCTTGACAGGGTGGACTGAAGCTTTCTTT. Its protein product is CASSLTGWTEAFF.

This rearrangement joins TRBV18 to TRBJ2-7; no definite D call. The germline gives CDR1 KGHSH, CDR2 LQKENI. With 3 bases removed from V and 4 bases from J, the gap between germline ends came to 13 bases. The CDR3 has 14 residues. The CDR3 spells CASSPAAGAYEQYF. DNA for the CDR3: TGTGCCAGCTCACCCGCGGCAGGAGCTTACGAGCAGTACTTC.

The chain uses TRBV4-1 and TRBJ1-5; D uncertain. V was trimmed by 0 bases and J by 8 bases, leaving 11 bases between them. The CDR3 is 14 residues long. Germline CDR1 reads MGHRA; CDR2 reads YSYEKL. The CDR3 nucleotides are TGCGCCAGCAGCCAAGATATCCAGCTGAAGCCCCAGCATTTT. It yields the protein CASSQDIQLKPQHF.

V and J are TRBV7-9 and TRBJ1-1; the match to TRBD1 covers 11 bases. The CDR3 has 17 residues. Germline assignment: CDR1 SEHNR and CDR2 FQNEAQ (reference sequence). Trimming cost V 7 bases and J 10 bases; bases outside gene matches: 20. CDR3 residues: CASTIAYRGQGAQGAFF. DNA of the CDR3: TGTGCCAGCACCATAGCCTATCGAGGACAGGGGGCGCAAGGAGCTTTCTTT.

This clone occurred once. The rearrangement uses TRBV2 and TRBJ2-7; D remains ambiguous. Per the germline V gene, CDR1 is SNHLY and CDR2 is FYNNEI. CDR3 size: 11 residues. V lost 8 bases and J lost 3, with 8 bases in between. The CDR3 DNA follows: TGTGCCAGCGGATGGGGCTACGAGCAGTACTTC. Translating it yields CASGWGYEQYF.

The chain joins TRBV5-5 to TRBJ1-5, with D maybe TRBD1 (6 bases). The CDR3 is 16 amino acids. Trimming shortened V by 4 bases and J by 7 bases, and 21 bases separated the two germline ends. Germline V gives CDR1 SGHKS, CDR2 YYEKEE (reference sequence). The CDR3 here is CASSLLGDTGRQPQHF. CDR3 coding DNA: TGTGCCAGCAGCCTACTCGGGGACACGGGTAGACAGCCCCAGCATTTT.

Concerning this clone: Additional DNA sequences in this sample encode the identical CDR3. The chain combines TRBV5-1 with TRBJ1-4, with D hard to call. The CDR3 consists of 11 residues. V was trimmed by 4 bases and J by 5 bases, leaving 3 bases between them. The germline V gene has CDR1 SGHRS and CDR2 YFSETQ. As DNA, the CDR3 is TGCGCCAGCAGCCTCAATGAAAAACTGTTTTTT. It is translated as CASSLNEKLFF.

Regarding this clone: An end of the junction differs from the germline gene, which may be a read error. The J gene is TRBJ2-7, the V gene TRBV18; D might be TRBD1 or TRBD2, each matching 5 bases. CDR1 is KGHSH, CDR2 LQKENI, per germline. The CDR3 contains 15 residues. The CDR3 here is CASSYAQQVAPDFPF. CDR3 nucleotide sequence: TGTGCCAGCTCTTACGCCCAACAGGTAGCGCCTGACTTTCCCTTC.

The chain combines TRBV28 with TRBJ2-4, with a tentative D call TRBD1 (6 bases). CDR3 length: 18 amino acids. Germline-derived CDR1 and CDR2 are MDHEN and SYDVKM. V was cut by 4 bases and J by 0 bases, with 19 bases left in between. The CDR3 DNA reads TGTGCCAGCAGTTCTGGACAGAGAACTGAACTAGCCAAAAACATTCAGTACTTC. It is translated as CASSSGQRTELAKNIQYF.

The rearrangement uses TRBV11-1 and TRBJ2-7; TRBD2 matches 12 bases. J gave up 2 bases and V 1 base, and 0 bases lay outside the gene matches. Germline V gene data show CDR1 as SGHAT and CDR2 as FQDESV (reference sequence). The CDR3 covers 15 residues. CDR3 sequence reads: CASSLGLAGAYEQYF. In DNA form, the CDR3 reads TGTGCCAGCAGCTTAGGACTAGCGGGAGCCTACGAGCAGTACTTC.

V is TRBV11-2 and J is TRBJ2-5; 9 bases line up with TRBD2. CDR3 size: 15 residues. The germline V gene has CDR1 SGHAT and CDR2 FQNNGV. The ends lost 5 bases at V and 2 bases at J; junction bases unmatched: 6. The CDR3 sequence is CASSDGTSPQETQYF. CDR3 in DNA: TGTGCCAGCAGCGACGGGACTAGCCCTCAAGAGACCCAGTACTTC.

The genes are TRBV6-4 and TRBJ1-2; TRBD1 is a possible D gene (5 bases). The CDR3 extends over 13 amino acids. Trimming shortened V by 11 bases and J by 7 bases, and 20 bases separated the two germline ends. Germline values: CDR1 MRHNA, CDR2 SNTAGT. The DNA for the CDR3 is TGTGCCGCCTCCGAGAGGGGCGGGGGTGGCTACACCTTC. Its protein is CAASERGGGGYTF.

This rearrangement joins TRBV18 to TRBJ1-2; a weak D match, TRBD1 (5 bases). Per the germline V gene, CDR1 is KGHSH and CDR2 is LQKENI. The ends were cut back, 2 bases at V and 4 bases at J, with 17 bases in the middle. The CDR3 is made up of 16 amino acids. For the CDR3, the DNA is TGTGCCAGCTCACCAGAAGGGCAGGGCTCAGTCTATGGCTACACCTTC. This codes for CASSPEGQGSVYGYTF.

Comments on this clone: Germline and junction disagree at one end, which may indicate a read error. The gene calls are TRBV19 and TRBJ1-1, with D unresolved. The CDR3 loop spans 12 amino acids. From germline, CDR1 is LNHDA and CDR2 SQIVND (reference sequence). For the CDR3, the DNA is TGTGCAAGTAAGTCTACGGGGACTGAAGCTTTCTTT. Translation gives CASKSTGTEAFF.

This clone came up a few times. The V gene is TRBV4-1, the J gene TRBJ2-3; D perhaps matches TRBD2 (6 bases). CDR3 size: 18 residues. V lost 0 bases, J lost 4 bases, and 20 bases lay in between. Looked up from germline, CDR1 is MGHRA and CDR2 is YSYEKL. Here the CDR3 DNA reads TGCGCCAGCAGCCAAGACAAAGGAGGAGGGAGTGGGGCAGATACGCAGTATTTT. This encodes CASSQDKGGGSGADTQYF.

V gene TRBV5-1 combines with J gene TRBJ2-7, with 10 bases identical to TRBD2. The V gene's germline CDR1 is SGHRS and CDR2 YFSETQ. CDR3 size: 17 residues. The trim removed 0 bases at V and 2 bases at J, leaving 8 bases unmatched. The CDR3, as DNA: TGCGCCAGCAGCTTGGGGGGCAGACTAGCGGGCGCCTACGAGCAGTACTTC. Its translation is CASSLGGRLAGAYEQYF.